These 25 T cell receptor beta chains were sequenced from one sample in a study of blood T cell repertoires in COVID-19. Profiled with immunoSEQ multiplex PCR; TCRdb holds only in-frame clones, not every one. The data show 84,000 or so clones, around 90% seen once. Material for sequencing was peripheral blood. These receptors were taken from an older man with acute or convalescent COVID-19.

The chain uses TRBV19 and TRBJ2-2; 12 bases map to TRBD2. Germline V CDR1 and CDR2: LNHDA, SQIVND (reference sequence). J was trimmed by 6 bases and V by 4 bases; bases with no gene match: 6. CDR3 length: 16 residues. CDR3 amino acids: CASSTRTSGTAGELFF. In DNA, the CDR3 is TGTGCCAGTAGTACCCGGACTAGCGGGACGGCCGGGGAGCTGTTTTTT.

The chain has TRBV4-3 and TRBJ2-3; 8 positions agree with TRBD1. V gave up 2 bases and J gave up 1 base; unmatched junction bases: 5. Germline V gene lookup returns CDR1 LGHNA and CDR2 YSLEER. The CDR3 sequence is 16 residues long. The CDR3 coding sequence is TGCGCCAGCAGCCAAAATGACAGGGGCCGCACAGATACGCAGTATTTT. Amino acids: CASSQNDRGRTDTQYF.

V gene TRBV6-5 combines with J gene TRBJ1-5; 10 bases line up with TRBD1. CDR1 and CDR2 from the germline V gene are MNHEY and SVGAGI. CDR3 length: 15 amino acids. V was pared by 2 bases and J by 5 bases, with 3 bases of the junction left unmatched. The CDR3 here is CASSYDGTGDQPQHF. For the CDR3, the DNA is TGTGCCAGCAGTTACGACGGGACAGGGGATCAGCCCCAGCATTTT.

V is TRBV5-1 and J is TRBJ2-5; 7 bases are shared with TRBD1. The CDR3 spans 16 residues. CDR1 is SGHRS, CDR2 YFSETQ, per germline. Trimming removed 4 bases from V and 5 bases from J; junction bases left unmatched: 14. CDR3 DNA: TGCGCCAGCAGCCAAATGACAGGGTCCTTCCCGGAGACCCAGTACTTC. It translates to CASSQMTGSFPETQYF.

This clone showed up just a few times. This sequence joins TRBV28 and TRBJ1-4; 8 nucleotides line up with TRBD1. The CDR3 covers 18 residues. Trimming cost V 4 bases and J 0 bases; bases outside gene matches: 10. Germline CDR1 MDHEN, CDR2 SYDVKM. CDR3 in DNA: TGTGCCAGCAGTTCAGGACAGGGCGCCCTTGCAACTAATGAAAAACTGTTTTTT. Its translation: CASSSGQGALATNEKLFF.

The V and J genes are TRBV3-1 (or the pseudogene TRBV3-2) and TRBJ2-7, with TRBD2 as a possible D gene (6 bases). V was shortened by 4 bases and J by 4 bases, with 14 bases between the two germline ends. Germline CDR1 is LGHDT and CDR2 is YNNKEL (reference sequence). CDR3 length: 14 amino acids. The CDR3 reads CASSPTFLAYEQYF. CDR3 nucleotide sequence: TGTGCCAGCAGCCCCACCTTTCTAGCGTACGAGCAGTACTTC.

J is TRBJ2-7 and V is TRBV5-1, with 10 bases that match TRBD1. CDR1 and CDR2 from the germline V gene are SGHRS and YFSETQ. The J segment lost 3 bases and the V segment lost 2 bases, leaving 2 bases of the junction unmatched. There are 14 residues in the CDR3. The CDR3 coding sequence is TGCGCCAGCAGCTTTGGGACAGGGGTCTACGAGCAGTACTTC. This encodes CASSFGTGVYEQYF. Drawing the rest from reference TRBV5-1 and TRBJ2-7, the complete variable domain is KAGVTQTPRYLIKTRGQQVTLSCSPISGHRSVSWYQQTPGQGLQFLFEYFSETQRNKGNFPGRFSGRQFSNSRSEMNVSTLELGDSALYLCASSFGTGVYEQYFGPGTRLTVT.

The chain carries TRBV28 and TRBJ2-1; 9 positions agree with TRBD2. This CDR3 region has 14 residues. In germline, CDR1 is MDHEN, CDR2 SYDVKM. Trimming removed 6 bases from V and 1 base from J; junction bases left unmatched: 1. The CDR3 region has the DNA TGTGCCAGCAGGACTAGCGGTTCCTACAATGAGCAGTTCTTC. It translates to CASRTSGSYNEQFF. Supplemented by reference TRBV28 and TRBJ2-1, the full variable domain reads DVKVTQSSRYLVKRTGEKVFLECVQDMDHENMFWYRQDPGLGLRLIYFSYDVKMKEKGDIPEGYSVSREKKERFSLILESASTNQTSMYLCASRTSGSYNEQFFGPGTRLTVL.

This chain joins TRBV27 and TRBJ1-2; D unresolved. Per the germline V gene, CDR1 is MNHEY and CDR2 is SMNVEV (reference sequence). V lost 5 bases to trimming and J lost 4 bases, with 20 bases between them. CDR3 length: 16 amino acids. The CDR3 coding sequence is TGTGCCAGCAGTCCCACCCCCCTAAGGAGTTTCTATGGCTACACCTTC. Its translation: CASSPTPLRSFYGYTF.

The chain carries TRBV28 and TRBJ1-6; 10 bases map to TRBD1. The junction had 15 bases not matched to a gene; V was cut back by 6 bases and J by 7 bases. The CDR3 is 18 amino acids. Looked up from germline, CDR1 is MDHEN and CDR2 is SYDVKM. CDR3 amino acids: CASSPTIRRQGANSPLHF. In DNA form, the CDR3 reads TGTGCCAGCAGCCCTACCATCCGACGACAGGGGGCGAATTCACCCCTCCACTTT.

The CDR3 sequence: CAISETITYNEQFF. The CDR3 DNA reads TGTGCCATCAGTGAGACAATCACCTACAATGAGCAGTTCTTC. The chain couples TRBV10-3 to TRBJ2-1; no definite D call. Trimming removed 2 bases at V and 2 bases at J, with 7 bases between. This CDR3 is 14 amino acids long. In germline, CDR1 is ENHRY, CDR2 SYGVKD.

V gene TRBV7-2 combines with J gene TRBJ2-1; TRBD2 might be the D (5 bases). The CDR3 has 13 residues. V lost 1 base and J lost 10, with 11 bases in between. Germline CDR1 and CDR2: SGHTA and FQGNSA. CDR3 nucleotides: TGTGCCAGCAGCTTAGGCGGGCCAGGCGAGCAGTTCTTC. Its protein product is CASSLGGPGEQFF.

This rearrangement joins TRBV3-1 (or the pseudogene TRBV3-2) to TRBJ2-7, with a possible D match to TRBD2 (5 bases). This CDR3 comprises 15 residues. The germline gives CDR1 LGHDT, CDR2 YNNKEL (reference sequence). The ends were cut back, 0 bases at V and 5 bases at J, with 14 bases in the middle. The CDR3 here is CASSQDASGWNEQYF. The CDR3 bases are TGTGCCAGCAGCCAAGATGCCAGCGGTTGGAACGAGCAGTACTTC.

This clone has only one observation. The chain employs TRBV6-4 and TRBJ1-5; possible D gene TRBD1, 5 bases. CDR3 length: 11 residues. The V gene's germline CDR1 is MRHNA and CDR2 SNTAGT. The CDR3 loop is CVRGGDQPQHF. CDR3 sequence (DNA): TGTGTCCGGGGAGGGGATCAGCCCCAGCATTTT.

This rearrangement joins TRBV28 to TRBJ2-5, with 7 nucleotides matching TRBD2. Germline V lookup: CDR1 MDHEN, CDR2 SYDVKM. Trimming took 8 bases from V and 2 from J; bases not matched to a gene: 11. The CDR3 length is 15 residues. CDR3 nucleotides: TGTGCCAGCGGAGAGGTTAAAGCGGGGCAAGAGACCCAGTACTTC. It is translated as CASGEVKAGQETQYF.

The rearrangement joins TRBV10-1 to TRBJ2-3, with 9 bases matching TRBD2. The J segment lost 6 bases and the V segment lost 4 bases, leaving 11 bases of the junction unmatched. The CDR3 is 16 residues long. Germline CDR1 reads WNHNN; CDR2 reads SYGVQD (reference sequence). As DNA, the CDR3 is TGCGCCAGCAGTGGGGATAGCGGGGGCCCGGCGGATACGCAGTATTTT. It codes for CASSGDSGGPADTQYF.

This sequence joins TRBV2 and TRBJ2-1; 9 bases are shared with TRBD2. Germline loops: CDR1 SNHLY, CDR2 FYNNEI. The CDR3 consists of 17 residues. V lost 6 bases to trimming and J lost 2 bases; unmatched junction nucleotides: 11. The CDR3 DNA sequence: TGTGCCAGCAGCGCCGCAGAAGGACTAGCGACCTACAATGAGCAGTTCTTC. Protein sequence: CASSAAEGLATYNEQFF.

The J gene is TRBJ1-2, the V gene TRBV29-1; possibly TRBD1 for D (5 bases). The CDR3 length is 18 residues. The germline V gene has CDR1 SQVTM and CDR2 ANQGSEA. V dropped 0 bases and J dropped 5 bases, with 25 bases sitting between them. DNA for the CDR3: TGCAGCGTTGAAGACCAGGGTGGAGATGTCTGGGAATTATATGGCTACACCTTC. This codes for CSVEDQGGDVWELYGYTF.

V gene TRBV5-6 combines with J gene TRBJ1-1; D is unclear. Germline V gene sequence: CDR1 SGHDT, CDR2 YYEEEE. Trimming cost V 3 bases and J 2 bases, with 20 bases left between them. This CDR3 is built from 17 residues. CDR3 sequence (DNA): TGTGCCAGCAGCTCCGTCAGAAAATTATCATTAAACACTGAAGCTTTCTTT. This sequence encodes CASSSVRKLSLNTEAFF.

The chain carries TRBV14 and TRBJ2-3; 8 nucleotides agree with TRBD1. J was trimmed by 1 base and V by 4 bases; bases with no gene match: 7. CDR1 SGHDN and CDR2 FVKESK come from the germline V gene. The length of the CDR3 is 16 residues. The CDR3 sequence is CASSPTGQGRTDTQYF. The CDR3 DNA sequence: TGTGCCAGCAGCCCAACCGGACAGGGCCGCACAGATACGCAGTATTTT.

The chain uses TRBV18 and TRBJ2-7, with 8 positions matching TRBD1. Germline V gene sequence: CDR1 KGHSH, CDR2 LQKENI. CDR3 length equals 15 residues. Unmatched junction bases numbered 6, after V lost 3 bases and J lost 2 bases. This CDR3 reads CASSPGQGETYEQYF. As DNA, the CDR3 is TGTGCCAGCTCACCCGGACAGGGTGAAACCTACGAGCAGTACTTC. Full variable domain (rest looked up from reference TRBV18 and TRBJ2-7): NAGVMQNPRHLVRRRGQEARLRCSPMKGHSHVYWYRQLPEEGLKFMVYLQKENIIDESGMPKERFSAEFPKEGPSILRIQQVVRGDSAAYFCASSPGQGETYEQYFGPGTRLTVT.

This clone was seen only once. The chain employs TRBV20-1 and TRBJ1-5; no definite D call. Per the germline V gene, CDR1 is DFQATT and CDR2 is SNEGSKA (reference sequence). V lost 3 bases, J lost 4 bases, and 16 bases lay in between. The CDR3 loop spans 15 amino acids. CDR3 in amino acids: CSASLMLGSNQPQHF. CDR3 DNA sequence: TGCAGTGCTAGTTTGATGTTGGGCTCAAATCAGCCCCAGCATTTT.

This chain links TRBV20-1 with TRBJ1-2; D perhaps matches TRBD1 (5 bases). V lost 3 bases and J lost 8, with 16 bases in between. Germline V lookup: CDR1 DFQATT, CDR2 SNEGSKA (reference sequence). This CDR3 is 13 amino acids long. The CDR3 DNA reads TGCAGTGCTAGTGGGGGGGTGATAGGCGGCTACACCTTC. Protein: CSASGGVIGGYTF.

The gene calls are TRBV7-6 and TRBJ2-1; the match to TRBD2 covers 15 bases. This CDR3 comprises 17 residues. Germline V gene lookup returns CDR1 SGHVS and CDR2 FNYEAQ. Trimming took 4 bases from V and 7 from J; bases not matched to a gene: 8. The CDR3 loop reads CASSSGLAGGLRNEQFF. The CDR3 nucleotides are TGTGCCAGCAGCTCAGGACTAGCGGGAGGGCTGAGGAATGAGCAGTTCTTC.

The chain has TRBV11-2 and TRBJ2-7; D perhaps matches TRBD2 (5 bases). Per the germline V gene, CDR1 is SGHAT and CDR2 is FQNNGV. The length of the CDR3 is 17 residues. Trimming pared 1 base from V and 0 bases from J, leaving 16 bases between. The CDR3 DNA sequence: TGTGCCAGCAGCTTAGTACCCGCCACGGGGAGCTCCTACGAGCAGTACTTC. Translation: CASSLVPATGSSYEQYF. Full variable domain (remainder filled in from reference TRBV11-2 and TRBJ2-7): EAGVAQSPRYKIIEKRQSVAFWCNPISGHATLYWYQQILGQGPKLLIQFQNNGVVDDSQLPKDRFSAERLKGVDSTLKIQPAKLEDSAVYLCASSLVPATGSSYEQYFGPGTRLTVT.